The rows below give T cell receptor beta chains drawn from one sample of a study of cytomegalovirus exposure and HLA in healthy donors. Using immunoSEQ multiplex PCR, the repertoire was profiled, and TCRdb retains in-frame clones only, with some absent. The top ten hold around 2.5% of the sample, which has roughly 190,000 clones, 84% seen once. Sequenced: PBMCs. The receptor set was obtained from a woman aged 45 to 65 in good health and CMV-seropositive. Both conserved end residues are part of each CDR3. D genes are given only for firm matches. Not all rows give a size; the values are once, few, many and, for expanded clones, a class.

v_gene	j_gene	d_gene	len	abundance	CDR3nt	CDR3aa
TRBV7-2	TRBJ1-3	NA	17	NA	TGTGCCAGCAGCTTCGCCACCCGGGGGGTGTCTGGAAACACCATATATTTT	CASSFATRGVSGNTIYF
TRBV28	TRBJ1-5	TRBD1	15	once	TGTGCCAGCAGTTTACTACAGGGGGCGTATCAGCCCCAGCATTTT	CASSLLQGAYQPQHF
TRBV10-3	TRBJ2-4	NA	12	NA	TGTGCCATCAGTGAGTCGGTCGGAGTTCAGTACTTC	CAISESVGVQYF
TRBV2	TRBJ2-7	TRBD1	15	NA	TGTGCCAGCAGCCGGGACAGGGGAGTTCCCCACGAGCAGTACTTC	CASSRDRGVPHEQYF
TRBV30	TRBJ1-2	TRBD1	13	NA	TGTGCCTGGAGTCCAGACAGGGCCAGGGGCTACACCTTC	CAWSPDRARGYTF
TRBV5-1	TRBJ1-5	NA	15	NA	TGCGCCAGCAGCTTGGAGGGGCAGGGCAATCAGCCCCAGCATTTT	CASSLEGQGNQPQHF
TRBV28	TRBJ2-7	NA	13	NA	TGTGCCAGCAACTATGGGGCGTTGGACGAGCAGTACTTC	CASNYGALDEQYF
TRBV5-6	TRBJ2-3	TRBD2	16	NA	TGTGCCAGCAGCTACTGGACTAGCGGGGGTCTAGATACGCAGTATTTT	CASSYWTSGGLDTQYF
TRBV7-9	TRBJ2-7	TRBD1	14	few	TGTGCCAGCGGCCGGGACAGGGGAAACTACGAGCAGTACTTC	CASGRDRGNYEQYF
TRBV2	TRBJ1-1	TRBD1	14	few	TGTGCCAGCAAGGTACAGGGGTCGAACACTGAAGCTTTCTTT	CASKVQGSNTEAFF
TRBV11-2	TRBJ1-2	NA	13	NA	TGTGCCAGCAGCTTACAGACTAACTATGGCTACACCTTC	CASSLQTNYGYTF
TRBV6-5	TRBJ1-5	NA	15	NA	TGTGCCAGCACCGAGCGGGGAGCTCTCAATCAGCCCCAGCATTTT	CASTERGALNQPQHF
TRBV5-4	TRBJ1-6	TRBD1	15	NA	TGTGCCAGCAGCCCTGGACAGGGGACGAATTCACCCCTCCACTTT	CASSPGQGTNSPLHF
TRBV2	TRBJ2-1	TRBD2	19	NA	TGTGCCAGCAGTATGACTAGCGGGGGGCCCAGGAGGTTGGGCAATGAGCAGTTCTTC	CASSMTSGGPRRLGNEQFF
TRBV4-1	TRBJ1-2	TRBD1	19	NA	TGCGCCAGCAGCCAACCCATCCATATCCGGGACAGGGTCACGGACGGCTACACCTTC	CASSQPIHIRDRVTDGYTF
TRBV21-1	TRBJ2-3	NA	13	NA	TGTGCCAGCACAGGGGGCAGTACAGATACGCAGTATTTT	CASTGGSTDTQYF
TRBV9	TRBJ2-5	NA	16	NA	TGTGCCAGCAGCGAGACCGGGACAAGTAGACAAGAGACCCAGTACTTC	CASSETGTSRQETQYF
TRBV30	TRBJ2-7	NA	16	NA	TGTGCCTGGAGTGTAGGAGTTGCGGCAGCCAGCTACGAGCAGTACTTC	CAWSVGVAAASYEQYF
TRBV6-5	TRBJ1-1	NA	14	NA	TGTGCCAGCAGTTTTAGTCAGGGGCAAAGGGGAGCTTTCTTT	CASSFSQGQRGAFF
TRBV5-1	TRBJ2-2	NA	15	NA	TGCGCCAGCATCCCCCGTTGGAGAAACACCGGGGAGCTGTTTTTT	CASIPRWRNTGELFF